This T cell receptor beta chain was found in a study of T cell clones after liver transplantation. The data were produced by immunoSEQ multiplex PCR, yet TCRdb's version contains in-frame clones alone and is incomplete. The table has around 100,000 clones, approximately 79% seen once. The CDR3 is made up of 15 amino acids. Germline CDR1 and CDR2: LNHDA and SQIVND (reference sequence). V was clipped by 3 bases and J by 0 bases; unmatched bases: 3. Sequencing was performed on CD4+ T cells from blood, taken around 4 years after liver transplant. The origin of this receptor is a human patient who received a liver transplant. Some T cells here may be from the graft donor. The chain carries TRBV19 and TRBJ2-3; 7 nucleotides agree with TRBD1. The CDR3 loop reads CASSMDRQSTDTQYF. Written as DNA, the CDR3 is TGTGCCAGTAGTATGGACAGGCAGAGCACAGATACGCAGTATTTT.